This T cell receptor (beta chain) comes out of a study of cytomegalovirus exposure and HLA in healthy donors. Points from the study as a whole: The listing of 150 to 200 TCR beta chains classed them as cytomegalovirus-associated. Indistinguishability led to the exclusion of some V segments, TRBV6-2 and TRBV6-3 included.

A word on this clone: The antigen is unknown.

PCR primers comprised 60 Vbeta and 13 Jbeta primers. Sequencing used immunoSEQ multiplex PCR; TCRdb keeps in-frame clones, though not all of them. The table shows under 200,000 clones, with around 75% occurring only once. The length of the CDR3 is 17 residues. Germline V gives CDR1 MGHRA, CDR2 YSYEKL. Trimming shortened V by 0 bases and J by 3 bases, and 14 bases separated the two germline ends. The chain is built from TRBV4-1 and TRBJ1-4; no definite D call. The TCR sequence derives from a human donor in good health. Input material: PBMCs. The CDR3 sequence: CASSQEVGVRPNEKLFF. CDR3 bases: TGCGCCAGCAGCCAAGAGGTCGGGGTACGGCCTAATGAAAAACTGTTTTTT.